This T cell receptor (beta chain) is from a study of blood T cell repertoires in COVID-19. Per the original data handling: Estimates of nucleated cell counts were drawn from the amplification of reference gene primers. Assay used: immunoSEQ multiplex PCR; TCRdb lists only in-frame clones, some missing. V and J calls and clone size are those listed in that table; D and trimming were worked out from the DNA. The table lists approximately 90,000 clones, roughly 84% of them singletons, with 30% to 35% in the top ten. The specimen was peripheral blood. The sequence was obtained from an elderly woman with active or convalescent COVID-19.

The CDR3 region has the DNA TGTGCCTGGAGAGAAACAGGGGTGGGGACTGAAGCTTTCTTT. It codes for CAWRETGVGTEAFF. This chain links TRBV30 with TRBJ1-1; 7 nucleotides line up with TRBD1. The junction had 9 bases not matched to a gene; V was cut back by 3 bases and J by 5 bases. Looked up from germline, CDR1 is GTSNPN and CDR2 is SVGIG (reference sequence). The CDR3 is 14 residues long. The whole variable domain, remainder taken from reference TRBV30 and TRBJ1-1, is SQTIHQWPATLVQPVGSPLSLECTVEGTSNPNLYWYRQAAGRGLQLLFYSVGIGQISSEVPQNLSASRPQDRQFILSSKKLLLSDSGFYLCAWRETGVGTEAFFGQGTRLTVV.